This T cell receptor beta chain was observed in a study of blood T cell repertoires in COVID-19. The overall study: PBMCs, B-cell-depleted T cells, or T cells were the source of the cDNA or gDNA that made up the material.

The repertoire was sequenced with immunoSEQ multiplex PCR; TCRdb's copy has only in-frame clones and lacks some. The sample comprises some 130,000 clones, 75% to 90% of which are singletons, and over 15% rests with the top ten. Recruits, aged about 18 to 100 years, lived in some 25 US areas. The recovered donors of Cohort 3 showed two negative PCRs, clearance, or symptom resolution. Sequenced input: PBMCs or T cells enriched from blood (not recorded which). The TCR was taken from a man aged 25 to 40 who had recovered from COVID-19.

Here the CDR3 reads CASSQLMDREGYGYTF. Written as DNA, the CDR3 is TGTGCCAGCAGCCAGCTTATGGACAGGGAGGGCTATGGCTACACCTTC. J is TRBJ1-2 and V is TRBV5-5; TRBD1 matches at 8 bases. V gave up 4 bases and J gave up 4 bases; unmatched junction bases: 12. The CDR3 loop spans 16 amino acids. Per the germline V gene, CDR1 is SGHKS and CDR2 is YYEKEE (reference sequence).